A single sample is the source of the 19 T cell receptor beta chains below, sequenced in a study of T-cell reconstitution after alpha-beta-depleted transplantation in children. A library of TCRbeta sequences, prepared with unique molecular identifiers, was generated. MiXCR, run by TCRdb on the PCR reads, gives a single entry per CDR3 protein. The sample yields 280,000 or so distinct CDR3 sequences, more than 9% seen once. Material: peripheral blood, obtained 180 days after TCRalphabeta/CD19-depleted stem cell transplant. Receptors were obtained from a male patient aged 2 to 9 who had a stem cell transplant for chronic granulomatous disease, so the T cells may come from the graft donor.

This clonotype was counted at least ten times. V is TRBV11-2 and J is TRBJ2-1; D unclear. Germline values: CDR1 SGHAT, CDR2 FQNNGV. The length of the CDR3 is 15 residues. V shed 3 bases and J shed 3 bases, with 12 bases lying between them. The CDR3 reads CASSLEPRYYNEQFF. The CDR3 DNA sequence: TGTGCCAGCAGCTTGGAGCCTCGGTACTACAATGAGCAGTTCTTC.

Ten or more counts support this clonotype. The CDR3 region has the DNA TGCGCCAGCAGCTTGGGGGGGGGCCGAGAGCAGTTCTTC. Its translation is CASSLGGGREQFF. V usage is TRBV5-1 and J usage is TRBJ2-1; D is perhaps TRBD2 (7 bases). Germline assignment: CDR1 SGHRS and CDR2 YFSETQ. The CDR3 covers 13 residues. The V end was cut by 0 bases, the J end by 10 bases, with 11 bases between.

This clonotype was counted many times. J is TRBJ2-7 and V is TRBV4-3; 9 nucleotides match TRBD1. The CDR3 totals 13 residues. V dropped 4 bases and J dropped 12; count of bases not matched to a gene: 10. Germline V gene sequence: CDR1 LGHNA, CDR2 YSLEER. DNA of the CDR3: TGCGCCAGCAGCCCTTACCGGGACAGGGTACTGTACTTC. Its translation: CASSPYRDRVLYF.

This clonotype occurred many times. The CDR3 DNA is TGTGCCAGCAGCCAAGACGGATCCTACGAGCAGTACTTC. Its protein product is CASSQDGSYEQYF. This chain joins TRBV4-2 and TRBJ2-7, with unresolved D. The CDR3 covers 13 residues. V was cut by 0 bases and J by 1 base, with 4 bases left in between. The germline V gene encodes CDR1 LGHNA and CDR2 YNFKEQ.

Comment on this clonotype: A much larger clone sits a single nucleotide away, making a read error possible. The chain combines TRBV4-1 with TRBJ1-2; possible D gene TRBD1, 6 bases. Germline loops: CDR1 MGHRA, CDR2 YSYEKL. CDR3 length: 14 residues. In nucleotides, the CDR3 is TGCGCCAGCAGCCAAGGTCGGGACATCTATGGCGACACCTTC. This translates into CASSQGRDIYGDTF.

The gene calls are TRBV19 and TRBJ1-5, with 10 positions matching TRBD1. V dropped 7 bases and J dropped 6; count of bases not matched to a gene: 6. The CDR3 runs 14 residues. Germline CDR1 and CDR2: LNHDA and SQIVND (reference sequence). CDR3 bases: TGTGCCAGTACCACCGGGACAGGGGCTCAGCCCCAGCATTTT. This sequence encodes CASTTGTGAQPQHF.

This clonotype was picked up many times. The chain links TRBV28 to TRBJ2-4, with a weak D call TRBD1 (7 bases). Germline lookup yields CDR1 MDHEN and CDR2 SYDVKM. The CDR3 is 17 residues long. Trimming pared 2 bases from V and 1 base from J, leaving 15 bases between. This chain's CDR3 is CASSLPQGGRAKNIQYF. CDR3 bases: TGTGCCAGCAGTTTACCCCAGGGGGGTCGGGCCAAAAACATTCAGTACTTC.

In this sample, this clonotype turned up many times. The V gene is TRBV20-1, the J gene TRBJ2-7; TRBD2 matches at 12 bases. Germline CDR1 DFQATT, CDR2 SNEGSKA (reference sequence). With 0 bases clipped from V and 5 bases from J, the junction kept 11 bases outside the gene matches. CDR3 length equals 17 residues. The CDR3 region has the DNA TGCAGTGCTAGAGATCCGGCTAGCGGGAGGGCCGACCACGAGCAGTACTTC. Its translation is CSARDPASGRADHEQYF.

This clonotype was observed a handful of times. The V gene is TRBV30, the J gene TRBJ2-2; 7 nucleotides align to TRBD1. Unmatched junction bases numbered 9, after V lost 5 bases and J lost 6 bases. CDR3 length equals 14 residues. Looked up from germline, CDR1 is GTSNPN and CDR2 is SVGIG (reference sequence). CDR3 sequence: CAWGRDSMSGELFF. Written as DNA, the CDR3 is TGTGCCTGGGGCCGGGACAGTATGTCCGGGGAGCTGTTTTTT.

There are many counts of this clonotype. The CDR3 DNA sequence: TGTGCCAGCAGTTTCGCGGGGATAACCTACGAGCAGTACTTC. Translation gives CASSFAGITYEQYF. The chain is built from TRBV12-3 or TRBV12-4 and TRBJ2-7; D is possibly TRBD2 (6 bases). V lost 3 bases to trimming and J lost 2 bases, with 11 bases between them. This CDR3 region has 14 residues.

This clonotype was counted ten times or more. This chain connects TRBV4-1 to TRBJ2-1, with D perhaps TRBD1 or TRBD2 (5 bases each). CDR1 MGHRA and CDR2 YSYEKL come from the germline V gene. The CDR3 is 14 amino acids. Trimming took off 1 base at V and 13 bases at J, with 17 bases between the two ends. CDR3 in DNA: TGCGCCAGCAGCCAAGTCGGGGCTAATGGTTTCCAGTTCTTC. Its protein is CASSQVGANGFQFF.

This clonotype was counted many times. The genes are TRBV6-6 and TRBJ2-7, with no clear D. This CDR3 comprises 13 residues. CDR1 is MNHNY, CDR2 SVGAGI, per germline (reference sequence). The V end lost 2 bases, the J end lost 3 bases, and 8 bases lay between the germline ends. The CDR3 nucleotides read TGTGCCAGCAGTTACGGGGTCGGCTACGAGCAGTACTTC. This encodes CASSYGVGYEQYF.

Details on this clonotype: Given a much more abundant clone one base away, this may be a read error. The rearrangement joins TRBV7-9 to TRBJ2-1, with a possible D match to TRBD2 (5 bases). Germline-derived CDR1 and CDR2 are SEHNR and FQNEAQ (reference sequence). The CDR3 has 16 amino acids. CDR3 bases: TGTGCCAGCAGCTTATTTAGGTGGGAGACTTACAATGAGCAGTCCTTC. This codes for CASSLFRWETYNEQSF.

Ten or more counts support this clonotype. The CDR3 bases are TGTGCCAGCAGCTTAGGGGGGCTTTACAATGAGCAGTTCTTC. This gives the protein CASSLGGLYNEQFF. The chain uses TRBV11-1 and TRBJ2-1, with a possible D match to TRBD1 (6 bases). CDR1 is SGHAT, CDR2 FQDESV, per germline (reference sequence). The CDR3 runs to 14 residues. V gave up 1 base and J gave up 4 bases, with 8 bases separating them.

Comment on this clonotype: A much more abundant neighbour one base away suggests this may be a read error. In this CDR3 the conserved last residue, phenylalanine or tryptophan, is missing, so a read error is likely. The chain joins TRBV13 to TRBJ2-3, with 10 bases fitting TRBD2. CDR3 length: 15 amino acids. V was pared by 4 bases and J by 4 bases, with 5 bases of the junction left unmatched. Germline V CDR1 and CDR2: PRHDT, FYEKMQ (reference sequence). The CDR3 coding sequence is TGTGCCAGCAGCTACGGGACTAGCGTCTCAGATACGCAGTATTTA. It is translated as CASSYGTSVSDTQYL.

This clonotype was seen ten or more times. The rearrangement uses TRBV9 and TRBJ1-1; weak D call: TRBD1 (5 bases). With 4 bases removed from V and 6 bases from J, the gap between germline ends came to 16 bases. The CDR3 sequence is 14 residues long. Germline CDR1 and CDR2: SGDLS and YYNGEE. CDR3 nucleotide sequence: TGTGCCAGCAGCAGAAGGGGTCCTAGGGCTGAAGCTTTCTTT. Translated: CASSRRGPRAEAFF.

This clonotype was detected ten times or more. The chain carries TRBV18 and TRBJ1-1; a possible D gene is TRBD1 (6 bases). V lost 5 bases, J lost 0 bases, and 10 bases lay in between. The CDR3 totals 14 residues. Germline CDR1 and CDR2: KGHSH and LQKENI. This CDR3 reads CASSMTGMNTEAFF. CDR3 nucleotide sequence: TGTGCCAGCTCAATGACAGGAATGAACACTGAAGCTTTCTTT.

The V call is TRBV4-1, the J call TRBJ2-1; no definite D call. Germline lookup yields CDR1 MGHRA and CDR2 YSYEKL. This CDR3 is 14 amino acids long. V gave up 0 bases and J gave up 0 bases, with 3 bases separating them. CDR3 sequence reads: CASSQESSYNEQFF. Here the CDR3 DNA reads TGCGCCAGCAGCCAAGAGAGCTCCTACAATGAGCAGTTCTTC.

This clonotype was recorded many times. The chain is built from TRBV29-1 and TRBJ2-3, with 9 bases lining up with TRBD1. Germline V CDR1 and CDR2: SQVTM, ANQGSEA. The CDR3 consists of 14 residues. V shed 6 bases, J shed 3 bases, and the junction held 7 bases outside the gene matches. CDR3 loop: CSVAGQGKTDTQYF. The CDR3 nucleotides read TGCAGCGTGGCAGGACAGGGGAAGACAGATACGCAGTATTTT.